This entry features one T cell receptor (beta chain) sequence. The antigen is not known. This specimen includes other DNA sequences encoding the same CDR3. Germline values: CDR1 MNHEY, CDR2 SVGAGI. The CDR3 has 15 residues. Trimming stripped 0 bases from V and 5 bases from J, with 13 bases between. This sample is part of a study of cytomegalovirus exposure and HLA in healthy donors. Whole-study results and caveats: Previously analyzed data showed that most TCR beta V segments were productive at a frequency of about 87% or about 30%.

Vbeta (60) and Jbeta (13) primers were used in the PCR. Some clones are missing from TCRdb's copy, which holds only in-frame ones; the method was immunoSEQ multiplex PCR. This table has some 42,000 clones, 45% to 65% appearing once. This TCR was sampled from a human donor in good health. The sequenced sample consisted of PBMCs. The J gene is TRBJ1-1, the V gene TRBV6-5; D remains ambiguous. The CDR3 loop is CASSYSRRGGTEAFF. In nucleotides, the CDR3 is TGTGCCAGCAGTTACTCGAGGAGAGGTGGGACTGAAGCTTTCTTT.